This record looks at one T cell receptor (beta chain) sequence and its context. The target antigen is unknown. This sample is drawn from a study of T cell repertoires in cytomegalovirus infection. V was pared by 6 bases and J by 5 bases, with 6 bases of the junction left unmatched. The CDR3 spans 16 residues. MiXCR, applied by TCRdb to the reads, yields one record per CDR3 protein. In the table there are roughly 920,000 distinct CDR3 sequences, less than 35% of which are singletons. V usage is TRBV12-3 or TRBV12-4 and J usage is TRBJ2-2, with 13 bases fitting TRBD2. This TCR derives from a human donor in good health (CMV status not recorded). Some clones in this sample may be carry-over from other donors' samples. The sequencing used cultured CD8+ T cells from PBMCs, collected from culture after CMV antigen stimulation. This CDR3 is CASSRGLAGETGELFF. CDR3 nucleotide sequence: TGTGCCAGCAGCCGTGGACTAGCGGGGGAAACCGGGGAGCTGTTTTTT.